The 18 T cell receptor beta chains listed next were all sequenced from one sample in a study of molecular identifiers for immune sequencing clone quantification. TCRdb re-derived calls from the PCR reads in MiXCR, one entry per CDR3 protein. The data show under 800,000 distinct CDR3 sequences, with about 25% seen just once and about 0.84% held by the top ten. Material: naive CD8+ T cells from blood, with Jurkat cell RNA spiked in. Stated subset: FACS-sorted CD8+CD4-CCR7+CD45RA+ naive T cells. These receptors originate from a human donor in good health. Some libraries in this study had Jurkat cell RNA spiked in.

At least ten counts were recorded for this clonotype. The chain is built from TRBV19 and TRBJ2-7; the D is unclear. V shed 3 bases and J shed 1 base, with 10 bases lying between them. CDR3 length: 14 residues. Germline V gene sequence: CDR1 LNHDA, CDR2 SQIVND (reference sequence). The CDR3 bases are TGTGCCAGTAGTATTTACTGGGGATCCTACGAGCAGTACTTC. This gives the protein CASSIYWGSYEQYF.

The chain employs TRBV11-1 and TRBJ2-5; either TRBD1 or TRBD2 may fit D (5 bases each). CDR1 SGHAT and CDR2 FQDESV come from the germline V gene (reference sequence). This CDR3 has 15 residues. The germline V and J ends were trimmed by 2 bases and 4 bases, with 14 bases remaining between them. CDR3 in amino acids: CASSLIWSGRETQYF. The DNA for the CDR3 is TGTGCCAGCAGCTTAATATGGTCGGGACGAGAGACCCAGTACTTC.

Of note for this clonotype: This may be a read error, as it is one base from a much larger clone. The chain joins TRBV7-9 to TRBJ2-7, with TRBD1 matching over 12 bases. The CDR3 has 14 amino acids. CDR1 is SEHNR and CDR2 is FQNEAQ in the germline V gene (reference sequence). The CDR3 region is CAGSSPGQGAHRYF. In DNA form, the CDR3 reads TGTGCCGGCAGCTCACCGGGACAGGGGGCTCATCGGTACTTC.

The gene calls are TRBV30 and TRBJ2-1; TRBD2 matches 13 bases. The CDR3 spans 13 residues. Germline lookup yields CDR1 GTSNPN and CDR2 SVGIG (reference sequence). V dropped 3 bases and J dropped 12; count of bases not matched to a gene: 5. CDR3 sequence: CAWSGLAGERQFF. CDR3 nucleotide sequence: TGTGCCTGGAGCGGACTAGCGGGAGAACGGCAGTTCTTC.

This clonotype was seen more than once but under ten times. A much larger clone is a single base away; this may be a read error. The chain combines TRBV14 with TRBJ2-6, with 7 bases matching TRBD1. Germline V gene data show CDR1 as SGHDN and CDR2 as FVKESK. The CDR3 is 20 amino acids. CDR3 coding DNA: TGTGCCGGCAGCCTAGAACATTCCGGGACAGTCCCCTCTGGGGCCAACGTCCTGACTTTC. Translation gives CAGSLEHSGTVPSGANVLTF.

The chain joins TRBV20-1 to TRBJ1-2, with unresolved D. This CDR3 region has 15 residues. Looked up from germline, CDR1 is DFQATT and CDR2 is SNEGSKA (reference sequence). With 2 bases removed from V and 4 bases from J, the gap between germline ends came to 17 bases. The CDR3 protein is CSARRAFGLFYGYTF. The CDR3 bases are TGCAGTGCTAGAAGGGCGTTTGGGTTGTTCTATGGCTACACCTTC.

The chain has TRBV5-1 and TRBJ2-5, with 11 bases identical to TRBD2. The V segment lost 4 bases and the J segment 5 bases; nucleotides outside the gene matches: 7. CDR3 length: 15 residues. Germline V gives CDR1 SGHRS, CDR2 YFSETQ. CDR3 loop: CASSPSSGGRETQYF. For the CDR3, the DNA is TGCGCCAGCAGCCCCTCTAGCGGGGGGAGGGAGACCCAGTACTTC. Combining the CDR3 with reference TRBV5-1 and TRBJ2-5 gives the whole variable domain KAGVTQTPRYLIKTRGQQVTLSCSPISGHRSVSWYQQTPGQGLQFLFEYFSETQRNKGNFPGRFSGRQFSNSRSEMNVSTLELGDSALYLCASSPSSGGRETQYFGPGTRLLVL.

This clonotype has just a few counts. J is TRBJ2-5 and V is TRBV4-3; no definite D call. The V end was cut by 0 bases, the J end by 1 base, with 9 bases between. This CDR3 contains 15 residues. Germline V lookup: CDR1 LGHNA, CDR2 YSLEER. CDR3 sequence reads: CASSQDFLLQETQYF. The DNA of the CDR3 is TGCGCCAGCAGCCAAGATTTCCTCCTCCAAGAGACCCAGTACTTC.

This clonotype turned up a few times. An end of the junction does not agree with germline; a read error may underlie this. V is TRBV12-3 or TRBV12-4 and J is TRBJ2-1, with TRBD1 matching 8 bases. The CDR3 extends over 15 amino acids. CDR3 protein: CAGSFLGTGVDEQFF. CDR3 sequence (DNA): TGTGCCGGCAGTTTTCTCGGGACAGGCGTCGATGAGCAGTTCTTC.

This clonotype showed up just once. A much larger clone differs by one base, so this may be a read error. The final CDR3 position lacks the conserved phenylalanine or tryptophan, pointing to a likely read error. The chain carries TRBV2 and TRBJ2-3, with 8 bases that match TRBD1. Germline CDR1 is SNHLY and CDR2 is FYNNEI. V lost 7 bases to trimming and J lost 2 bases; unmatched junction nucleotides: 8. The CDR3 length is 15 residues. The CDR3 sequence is CASKRGQEYTDTQYL. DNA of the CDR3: TGTGCCAGCAAAAGGGGACAGGAATACACAGATACGCAGTATCTT.

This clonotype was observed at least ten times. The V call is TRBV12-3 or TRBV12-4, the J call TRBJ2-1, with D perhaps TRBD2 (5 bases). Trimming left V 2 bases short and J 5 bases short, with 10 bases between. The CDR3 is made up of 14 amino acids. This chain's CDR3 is CASSLWYGDNEQFF. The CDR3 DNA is TGTGCCAGCAGTTTATGGTACGGGGACAATGAGCAGTTCTTC.

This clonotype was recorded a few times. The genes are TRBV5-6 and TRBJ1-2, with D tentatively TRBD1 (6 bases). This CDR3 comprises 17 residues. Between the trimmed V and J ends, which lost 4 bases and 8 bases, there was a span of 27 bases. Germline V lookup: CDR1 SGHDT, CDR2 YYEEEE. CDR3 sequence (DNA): TGTGCCAGCAGCCTATTGGTAGGGGGGGGGCCCGGGAACGGCTACACCTTC. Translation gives CASSLLVGGGPGNGYTF.

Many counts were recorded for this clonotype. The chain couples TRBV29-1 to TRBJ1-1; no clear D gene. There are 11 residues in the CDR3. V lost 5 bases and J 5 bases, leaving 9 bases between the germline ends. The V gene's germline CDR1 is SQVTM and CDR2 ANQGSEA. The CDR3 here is CSVQRDTEAFF. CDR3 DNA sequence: TGCAGCGTTCAGCGAGATACTGAAGCTTTCTTT.

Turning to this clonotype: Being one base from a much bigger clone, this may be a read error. The DNA for the CDR3 is TGCAGTGCTGAAGACCTAGGACGGAACACAGATACGCAGTATTTT. Translation gives CSAEDLGRNTDTQYF. This chain connects TRBV20-1 to TRBJ2-3; D remains ambiguous. CDR3 length: 15 amino acids. Trimming removed 5 bases from V and 2 bases from J, with 17 bases in between. CDR1 is DFQATT and CDR2 is SNEGSKA in the germline V gene (reference sequence).

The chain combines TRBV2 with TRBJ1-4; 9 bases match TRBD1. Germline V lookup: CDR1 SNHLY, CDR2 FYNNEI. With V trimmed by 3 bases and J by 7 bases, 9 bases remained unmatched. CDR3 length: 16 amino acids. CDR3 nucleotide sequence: TGTGCCAGCAGTGACATCGGACAGGGGATTGGTGAAAAACTGTTTTTT. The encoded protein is CASSDIGQGIGEKLFF.

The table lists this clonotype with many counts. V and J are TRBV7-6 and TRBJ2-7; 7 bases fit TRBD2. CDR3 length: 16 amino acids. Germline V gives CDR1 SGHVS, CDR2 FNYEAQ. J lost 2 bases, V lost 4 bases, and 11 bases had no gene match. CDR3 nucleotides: TGTGCCAGCAGCTCGGAAGTGGGACTAAGCGCCTACGAGCAGTACTTC. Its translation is CASSSEVGLSAYEQYF. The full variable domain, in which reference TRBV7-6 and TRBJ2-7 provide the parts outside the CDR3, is GAGVSQSPRYKVTKRGQDVALRCDPISGHVSLYWYRQALGQGPEFLTYFNYEAQQDKSGLPNDRFSAERPEGSISTLTIQRTEQRDSAMYRCASSSEVGLSAYEQYFGPGTRLTVT.

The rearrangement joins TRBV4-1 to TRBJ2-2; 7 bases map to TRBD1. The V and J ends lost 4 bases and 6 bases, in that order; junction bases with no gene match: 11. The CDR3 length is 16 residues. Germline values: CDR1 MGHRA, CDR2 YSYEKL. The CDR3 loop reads CASSLDRSRGSGELFF. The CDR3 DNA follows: TGCGCCAGCAGCCTGGACAGGTCGAGAGGGTCCGGGGAGCTGTTTTTT.

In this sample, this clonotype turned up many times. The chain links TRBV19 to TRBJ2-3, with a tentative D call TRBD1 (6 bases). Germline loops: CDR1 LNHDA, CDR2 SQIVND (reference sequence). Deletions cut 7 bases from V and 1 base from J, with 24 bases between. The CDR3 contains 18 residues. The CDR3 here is CASTSRGWRNDRTDTQYF. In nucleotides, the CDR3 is TGTGCCAGTACCTCCAGGGGATGGAGGAACGATCGCACAGATACGCAGTATTTT.